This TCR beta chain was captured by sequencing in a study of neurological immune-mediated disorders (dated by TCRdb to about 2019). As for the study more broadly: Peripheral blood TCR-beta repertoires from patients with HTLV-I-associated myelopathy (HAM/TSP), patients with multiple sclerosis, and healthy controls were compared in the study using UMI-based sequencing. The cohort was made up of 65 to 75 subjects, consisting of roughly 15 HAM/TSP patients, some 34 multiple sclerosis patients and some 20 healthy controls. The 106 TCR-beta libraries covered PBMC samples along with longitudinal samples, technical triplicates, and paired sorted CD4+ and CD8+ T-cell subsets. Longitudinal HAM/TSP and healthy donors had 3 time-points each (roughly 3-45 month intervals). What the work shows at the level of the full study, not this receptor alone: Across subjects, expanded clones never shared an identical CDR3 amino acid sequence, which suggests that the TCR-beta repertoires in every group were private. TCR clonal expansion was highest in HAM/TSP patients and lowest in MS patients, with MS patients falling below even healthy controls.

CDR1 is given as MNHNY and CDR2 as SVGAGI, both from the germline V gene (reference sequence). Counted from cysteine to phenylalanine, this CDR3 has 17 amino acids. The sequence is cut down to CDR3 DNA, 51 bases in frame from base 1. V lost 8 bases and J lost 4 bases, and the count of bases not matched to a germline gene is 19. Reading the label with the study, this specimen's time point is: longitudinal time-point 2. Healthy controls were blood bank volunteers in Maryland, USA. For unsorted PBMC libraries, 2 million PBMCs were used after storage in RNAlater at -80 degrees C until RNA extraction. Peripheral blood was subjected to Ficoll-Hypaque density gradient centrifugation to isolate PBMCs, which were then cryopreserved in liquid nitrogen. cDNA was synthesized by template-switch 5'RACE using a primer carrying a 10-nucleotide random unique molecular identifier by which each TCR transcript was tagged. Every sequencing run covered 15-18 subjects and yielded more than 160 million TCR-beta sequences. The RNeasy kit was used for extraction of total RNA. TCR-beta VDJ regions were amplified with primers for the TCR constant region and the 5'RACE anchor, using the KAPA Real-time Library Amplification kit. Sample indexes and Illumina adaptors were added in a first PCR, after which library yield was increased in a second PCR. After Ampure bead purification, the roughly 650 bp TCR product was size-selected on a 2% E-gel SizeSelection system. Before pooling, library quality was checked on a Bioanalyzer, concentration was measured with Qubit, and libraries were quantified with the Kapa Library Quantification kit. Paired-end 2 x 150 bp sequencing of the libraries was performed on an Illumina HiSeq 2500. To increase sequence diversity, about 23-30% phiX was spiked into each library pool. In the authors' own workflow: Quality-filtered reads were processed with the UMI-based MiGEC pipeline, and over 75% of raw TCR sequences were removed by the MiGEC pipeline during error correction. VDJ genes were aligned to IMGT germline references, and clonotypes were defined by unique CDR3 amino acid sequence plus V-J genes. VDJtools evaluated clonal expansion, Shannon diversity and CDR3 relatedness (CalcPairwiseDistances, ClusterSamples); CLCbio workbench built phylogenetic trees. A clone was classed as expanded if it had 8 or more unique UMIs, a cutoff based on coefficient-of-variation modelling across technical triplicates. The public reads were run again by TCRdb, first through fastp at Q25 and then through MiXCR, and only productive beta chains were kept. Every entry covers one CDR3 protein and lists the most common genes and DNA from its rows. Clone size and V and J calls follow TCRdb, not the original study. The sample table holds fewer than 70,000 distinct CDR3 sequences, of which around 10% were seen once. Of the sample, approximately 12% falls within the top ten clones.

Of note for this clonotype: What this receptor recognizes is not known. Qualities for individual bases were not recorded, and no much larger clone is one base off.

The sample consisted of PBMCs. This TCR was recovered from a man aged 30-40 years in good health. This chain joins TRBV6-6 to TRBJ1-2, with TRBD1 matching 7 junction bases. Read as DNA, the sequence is TGTGCCAGCTGTCCCGGGACAGTGGCCGCCGCGATCTATGGCTACACCTTC. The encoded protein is CASCPGTVAAAIYGYTF.